The 16 T cell receptor beta chains below all came from one sample that was sequenced in a study of cytomegalovirus exposure and HLA in healthy donors. Use of 60 Vbeta and 13 Jbeta primers characterized the PCR. The method was immunoSEQ multiplex PCR; TCRdb's version includes in-frame clones alone and lacks a portion of them. The sample lists 130,000 to 150,000 clones; roughly 80% were seen once. Sequenced input: PBMCs. Every receptor here comes from a woman aged 25 to 39 in good health and CMV-seronegative.

J is TRBJ1-2 and V is TRBV18, with D tentatively TRBD1 (6 bases). Looked up from germline, CDR1 is KGHSH and CDR2 is LQKENI. The CDR3 runs to 14 residues. The ends were cut back, 8 bases at V and 8 bases at J, with 21 bases in the middle. The CDR3 DNA sequence: TGTGCCAGCAAACGAGCGGGGGGCGCCGAAGGCTACACCTTC. It yields the protein CASKRAGGAEGYTF.

In its sample, this clone was seen a few times. The rearrangement uses TRBV6-6 and TRBJ1-6; possibly TRBD1 for D (6 bases). The germline CDR1 and CDR2 sequences are MNHNY and SVGAGI (reference sequence). The CDR3 runs 15 residues. Trimming pared 7 bases from V and 3 bases from J, leaving 13 bases between. The CDR3 spells CASNNGQYYNSPLHF. The DNA of the CDR3 is TGTGCCAGCAACAACGGACAGTACTATAATTCACCCCTCCACTTT.

The V call is TRBV27, the J call TRBJ1-1; D uncertain. The CDR3 has 18 amino acids. Germline lookup yields CDR1 MNHEY and CDR2 SMNVEV (reference sequence). Trimming took 5 bases from V and 4 from J, leaving 26 bases between them. CDR3 in amino acids: CASSPTPRVWGGFTEAFF. CDR3 bases: TGTGCCAGCAGTCCTACCCCAAGGGTTTGGGGAGGATTCACTGAAGCTTTCTTT.

The chain is built from TRBV18 and TRBJ1-4; TRBD1 matches 9 bases. Germline V gives CDR1 KGHSH, CDR2 LQKENI. V lost 2 bases, J lost 7 bases, and 8 bases stayed unmatched. There are 16 residues in the CDR3. CDR3 region: CASSPSDRGLREKLFF. DNA of the CDR3: TGTGCCAGCTCACCATCGGACAGGGGCTTACGTGAAAAACTGTTTTTT.

The chain couples TRBV15 to TRBJ1-6, with TRBD1 identical over 7 bases. The V gene end was trimmed by 3 bases and the J gene end by 9 bases; junction bases not matched to a gene: 8. The germline V gene has CDR1 LNHNV and CDR2 YYDKDF (reference sequence). The CDR3 is made up of 15 amino acids. The chain's CDR3 is CATSRDGQEGSPLHF. CDR3 sequence (DNA): TGTGCCACCAGCAGGGACGGACAGGAGGGTTCACCCCTCCACTTT.

The CDR3 sequence: CASSPRTASYGYTF. The DNA for the CDR3 is TGTGCCAGCAGCCCCCGGACAGCCAGCTATGGCTACACCTTC. This chain connects TRBV11-1 to TRBJ1-2; D may be TRBD1 (6 bases). V was shortened by 5 bases and J by 4 bases, with 14 bases between the two germline ends. The CDR3 totals 14 residues. CDR1 and CDR2 (germline): SGHAT, FQDESV (reference sequence).

The chain has TRBV6-6 and TRBJ2-7; 7 positions match TRBD1. This CDR3 is 16 amino acids long. Looked up from germline, CDR1 is MNHNY and CDR2 is SVGAGI (reference sequence). After removal of 3 bases from V and 6 bases from J, the junction contained 14 bases not matched to a gene. The CDR3 coding sequence is TGTGCCAGCAGTTATTCAGGCTACAGGGGAACGCTCGAGCAGTACTTC. Protein: CASSYSGYRGTLEQYF.

The chain carries TRBV9 and TRBJ2-1; D call uncertain. Germline-derived CDR1 and CDR2 are SGDLS and YYNGEE. The CDR3 consists of 14 residues. The V end was cut by 1 base, the J end by 0 bases, with 5 bases between. The CDR3 DNA reads TGTGCCAGCAGCGTATTCAGCTCCTACAATGAGCAGTTCTTC. It is translated as CASSVFSSYNEQFF.

This rearrangement joins TRBV11-2 to TRBJ2-7, with 10 bases matching TRBD2. There are 15 residues in the CDR3. Germline V gene data show CDR1 as SGHAT and CDR2 as FQNNGV. V lost 5 bases, J lost 6 bases, and 10 bases stayed unmatched. CDR3 in amino acids: CASSPLAGVRVEQYF. In DNA form, the CDR3 reads TGTGCCAGCAGCCCTCTAGCGGGAGTTCGTGTCGAGCAGTACTTC.

The V call is TRBV13, the J call TRBJ2-1; 7 positions match TRBD2. The CDR3 sequence is 17 residues long. Germline lookup yields CDR1 PRHDT and CDR2 FYEKMQ (reference sequence). V lost 1 base and J lost 0; bases outside the gene matches: 6. This CDR3 is CASSLDVGGSSYNEQFF. The CDR3 coding sequence is TGTGCCAGCAGCTTAGATGTGGGAGGGAGCTCCTACAATGAGCAGTTCTTC.

This chain joins TRBV5-5 and TRBJ1-4; no clear D. The CDR3 sequence is 17 residues long. The V and J ends lost 2 bases and 8 bases respectively, with 22 bases between them. The germline gives CDR1 SGHKS, CDR2 YYEKEE (reference sequence). In DNA, the CDR3 is TGTGCCAGCAGCTTCGTACCCGCCCTGGCAGGCGTAGAAAAACTGTTTTTT. Translating gives CASSFVPALAGVEKLFF.

This clone was seen only once. The V call is TRBV6-1, the J call TRBJ2-5; 8 bases fit TRBD1. The DNA end is a closer match to TRBJ2-7, so the J assignment may be wrong. Germline CDR1 and CDR2: MNHNS and SASEGT. The CDR3 loop spans 15 amino acids. CDR3 sequence: CASSDRPGQDYEQYF. The CDR3 nucleotides read TGTGCCAGCAGTGACAGACCGGGACAGGACTACGAGCAGTACTTC.

V usage is TRBV28 and J usage is TRBJ2-5; a weak D match, TRBD2 (6 bases). This CDR3 has 15 residues. The germline CDR1 and CDR2 sequences are MDHEN and SYDVKM. V lost 4 bases and J lost 5, with 17 bases in between. Written as DNA, the CDR3 is TGTGCCAGCAGTTCCGAGGCGACGGGGGATGAGACCCAGTACTTC. Its translation is CASSSEATGDETQYF.

The V call is TRBV10-3, the J call TRBJ2-2, with 8 bases fitting TRBD2. Germline V gene data show CDR1 as ENHRY and CDR2 as SYGVKD. CDR3 size: 14 residues. The ends lost 10 bases at V and 2 bases at J; junction bases unmatched: 6. In DNA, the CDR3 is TGTGCCAGCGCACTAGCGGCTAACACCGGGGAGCTGTTTTTT. It codes for CASALAANTGELFF.

The chain joins TRBV7-9 to TRBJ2-5; 9 bases agree with TRBD2. V lost 8 bases to trimming and J lost 3 bases; unmatched junction nucleotides: 13. CDR1 is SEHNR, CDR2 FQNEAQ, per germline (reference sequence). The CDR3 spans 16 residues. CDR3 in amino acids: CASRARGRASEETQYF. CDR3 sequence (DNA): TGTGCCAGCCGAGCCCGCGGGAGGGCCTCGGAAGAGACCCAGTACTTC.

This clone was picked up one time. The chain uses TRBV7-9 and TRBJ2-5; D remains unclear. The J call is uncertain, as TRBJ2-7 better fits the DNA end. CDR3 length equals 11 residues. Germline assignment: CDR1 SEHNR and CDR2 FQNEAQ (reference sequence). The CDR3 bases are TGTGCCAGCAGCGAATCGTACGAGCAGTACTTC. This codes for CASSESYEQYF.